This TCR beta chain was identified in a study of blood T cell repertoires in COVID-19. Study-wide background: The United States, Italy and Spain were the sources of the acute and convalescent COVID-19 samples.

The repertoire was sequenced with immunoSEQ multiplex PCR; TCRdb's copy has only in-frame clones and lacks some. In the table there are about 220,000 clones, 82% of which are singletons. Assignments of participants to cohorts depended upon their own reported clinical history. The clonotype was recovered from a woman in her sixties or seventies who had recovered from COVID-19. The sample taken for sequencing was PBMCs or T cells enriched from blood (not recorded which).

As DNA, the CDR3 is TGTGCCAGCAGCTTAGTGGCTAGCGGGGGGGGAAGCACAGATACGCAGTATTTT. Encoded protein: CASSLVASGGGSTDTQYF. The V call is TRBV7-2, the J call TRBJ2-3, with TRBD2 matching 12 bases. The CDR3 sequence is 18 residues long. V was pared by 1 base and J by 0 bases, with 5 bases of the junction left unmatched. Germline V gene data show CDR1 as SGHTA and CDR2 as FQGNSA.